Reported below is one TCR beta chain. Many counts were recorded for this clonotype. What this receptor recognizes is not known. The input lacks base qualities; no much larger clone sits a single base away. These data originate in a study of blood T cells in healthy people across ages (dated by TCRdb to about 2015). Describing the broader study: In model experiments, template switching captured roughly one uniquely barcoded TCR beta cDNA molecule for every two T cells. The study analyzed two additional independent replicas of 1 million unique cDNA reads from the same blood draw for two donors, one aged 18 to 30 and one aged 80 or older. The donors were split into four age groups: young (average around 17 years), middle-aged (roughly 42), aged (roughly 65) and long-lived (roughly 88). To avoid experimental bias, donors of different ages were randomly spread across the sequencing lanes. Age-related changes in TCR beta repertoire diversity were measured in the study by deep sequencing normalized with unique cDNA molecular identifiers.

Study-level results and caveats: There was a strong correlation between observed TCR beta diversity and the percentage of naive T cells measured by flow cytometry. Estimates of total diversity from one million sequenced T cells were regarded as lower bounds and underestimates. Bulk unsorted PBMC profiling prevented conclusive comparison of naive and antigen-experienced compartments. The CMV infection status of donors was not known, potentially confounding age-related changes in expanded clonotypes. As age increased, observed TCR beta diversity per million T cells dropped in a roughly linear way, and a significant reduction was already evident by age about 40. Compared with the aged group, more naive CD4+ T cells, fewer expanded clones and increased TCR diversity were shown by the long-lived group, suggesting age selection.

The trim is 0 bases for V and 0 bases for J, with a gap of 6 bases between the germline ends. In the germline V gene, CDR1 corresponds to SGHTA and CDR2 to FQGTGA. The CDR3 runs 15 residues from the cysteine to the phenylalanine. The CDR3 DNA has 45 bases and is translated from base 1. The approximately 41 donors, aged about 6 to 95 years, were systemically healthy Caucasian individuals from Russia. Each donor gave 8 to 10 milliliters of peripheral blood, collected into EDTA-treated Vacutainer tubes. Ficoll-Paque density-gradient centrifugation was used to isolate PBMCs, with at least 6 million per sample. Trizol reagent was used to extract total RNA from the PBMCs, yielding at least 5 micrograms per sample. Naive CD45RAhigh/CD27high T cell percentages were measured by flow cytometry on a PBMC aliquot from every donor. Library prep was done by 5' RACE. The sample was run on an Illumina HiSeq 2500. The second PCR ran for roughly 7 to 11 cycles and used a J-beta primer mix along with a sample-barcoded 5' primer. Each TCR beta cDNA molecule received a unique molecular identifier from a template-switch 5' adaptor carrying 12 random nucleotides. At least 2.5 million CDR3-containing paired-end reads were obtained from each sample. First-strand cDNA synthesis was performed from all RNA using the Mint cDNA synthesis kit, with priming by a TRBC-specific oligonucleotide. After uracil-DNA glycosylase treatment, a first 18-cycle PCR used universal primers M1SS and BC2_uni_R on all cDNA. The authors processed their data as follows. Normalization of each sample was performed by random selection of 1 million high-quality reads, each carrying a distinct molecular identifier. Reads with shared molecular identifiers were discarded instead of being binned into consensus sequences. MiTCR, with a Q25 quality threshold and the strictest error-elimination algorithm, was used for CDR3 identification, clonotype clustering and error correction. A nonparametric unseen species model with Euler transformation was used to estimate lower-bound total TCR beta diversity. Using fastp trimming at Q25 and MiXCR clonotype assembly, TCRdb reanalyzed the public sequencing data and kept in-frame beta chains. Under each unique CDR3 protein, matching rows form one entry showing the most common genes and DNA. These V and J calls rely on TCRdb rather than the paper's analysis. In all, the sample holds approximately 360,000 distinct CDR3 sequences, and about 49% of those were seen once. The ten largest make up around 53% of the sample.

The sequence derives from a man between 60 and 75 years old in good health. The material sequenced was blood. The rearranged segments are TRBV7-3 and TRBJ2-4; the best D guess is TRBD1, with 6 bases matching. The DNA sequence is TGTGCCAGCAGCTTAACAGGGGGAGCCAAAAACATTCAGTACTTC. It codes for CASSLTGGAKNIQYF.